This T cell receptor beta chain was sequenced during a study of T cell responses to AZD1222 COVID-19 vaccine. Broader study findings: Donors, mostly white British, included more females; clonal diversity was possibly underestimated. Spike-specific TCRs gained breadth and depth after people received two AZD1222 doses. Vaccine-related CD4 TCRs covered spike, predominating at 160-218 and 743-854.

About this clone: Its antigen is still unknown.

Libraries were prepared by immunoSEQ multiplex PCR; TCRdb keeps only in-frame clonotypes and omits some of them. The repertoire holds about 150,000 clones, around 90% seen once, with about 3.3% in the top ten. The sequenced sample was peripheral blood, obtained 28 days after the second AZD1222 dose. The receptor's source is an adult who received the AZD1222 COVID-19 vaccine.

The CDR3 region is CASSSSTSRNTGELFF. The CDR3 DNA follows: TGCGCCAGCAGCAGTTCGACTAGCAGGAACACCGGGGAGCTGTTTTTT. J is TRBJ2-2 and V is TRBV5-1; 7 bases are shared with TRBD2. V trimming: 4 bases; J trimming: 1 base; junction bases outside the gene matches: 7. Germline loops: CDR1 SGHRS, CDR2 YFSETQ. The CDR3 is made up of 16 amino acids.